The T cell receptor (beta chain) under discussion was sequenced for a study of T cell responses to AZD1222 COVID-19 vaccine. Measured with immunoSEQ multiplex PCR; TCRdb has only the in-frame clones, and not every one. Of roughly 270,000 clones in the sample, around 93% were seen once. The CDR3 covers 14 residues. CDR1 MDHEN and CDR2 SYDVKM come from the germline V gene. The ends lost 3 bases at V and 2 bases at J; junction bases unmatched: 3. This receptor was obtained from an adult who received the AZD1222 COVID-19 vaccine. This material consisted of peripheral blood, taken 28 days after the second AZD1222 dose. The chain has TRBV28 and TRBJ2-7; 8 nucleotides align to TRBD1. CDR3 coding DNA: TGTGCCAGCAGTTTGGGGACAGGACCCTACGAGCAGTACTTC. Its translation: CASSLGTGPYEQYF.